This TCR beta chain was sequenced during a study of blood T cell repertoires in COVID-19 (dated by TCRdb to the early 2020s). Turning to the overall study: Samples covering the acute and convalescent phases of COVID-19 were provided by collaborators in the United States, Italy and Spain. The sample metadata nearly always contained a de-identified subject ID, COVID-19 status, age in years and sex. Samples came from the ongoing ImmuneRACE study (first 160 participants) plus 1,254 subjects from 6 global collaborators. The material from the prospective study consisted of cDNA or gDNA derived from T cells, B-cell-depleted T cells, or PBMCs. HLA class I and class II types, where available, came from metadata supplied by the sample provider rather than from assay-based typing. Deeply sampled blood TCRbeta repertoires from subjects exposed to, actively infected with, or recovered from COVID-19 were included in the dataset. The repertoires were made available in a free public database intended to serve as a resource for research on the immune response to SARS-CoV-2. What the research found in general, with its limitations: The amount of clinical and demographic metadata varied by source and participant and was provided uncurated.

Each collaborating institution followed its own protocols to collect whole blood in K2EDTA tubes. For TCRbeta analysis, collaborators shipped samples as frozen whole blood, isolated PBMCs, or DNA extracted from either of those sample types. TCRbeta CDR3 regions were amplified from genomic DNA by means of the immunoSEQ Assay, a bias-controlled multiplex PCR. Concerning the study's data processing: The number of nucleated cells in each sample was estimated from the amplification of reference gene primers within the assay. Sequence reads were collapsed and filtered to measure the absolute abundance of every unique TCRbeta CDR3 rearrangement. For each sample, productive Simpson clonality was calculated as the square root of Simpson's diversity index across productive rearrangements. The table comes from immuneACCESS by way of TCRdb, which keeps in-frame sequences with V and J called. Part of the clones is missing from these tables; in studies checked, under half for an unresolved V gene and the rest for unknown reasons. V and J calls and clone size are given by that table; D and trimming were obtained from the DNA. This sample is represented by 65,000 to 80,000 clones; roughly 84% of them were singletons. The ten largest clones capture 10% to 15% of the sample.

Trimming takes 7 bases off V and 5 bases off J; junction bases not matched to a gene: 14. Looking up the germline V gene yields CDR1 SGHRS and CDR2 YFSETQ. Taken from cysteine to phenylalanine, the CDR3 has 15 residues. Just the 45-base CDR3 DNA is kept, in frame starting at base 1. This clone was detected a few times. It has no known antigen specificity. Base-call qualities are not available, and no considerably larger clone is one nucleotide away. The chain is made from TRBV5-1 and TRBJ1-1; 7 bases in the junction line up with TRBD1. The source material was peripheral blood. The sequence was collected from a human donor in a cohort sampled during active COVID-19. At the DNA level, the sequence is TGCGCCAGCGCGACAGGGAATGGGGTGTCAACTGAAGCTTTCTTT. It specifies CASATGNGVSTEAFF. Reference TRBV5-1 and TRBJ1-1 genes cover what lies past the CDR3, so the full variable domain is KAGVTQTPRYLIKTRGQQVTLSCSPISGHRSVSWYQQTPGQGLQFLFEYFSETQRNKGNFPGRFSGRQFSNSRSEMNVSTLELGDSALYLCASATGNGVSTEAFFGQGTRLTVV.